Listed below are T cell receptor beta chains from one sample, sequenced in a study of OX40 agonist ivuxolimab in advanced cancers. Some clones are missing from TCRdb's copy, which holds only in-frame ones; the method was immunoSEQ multiplex PCR. The sample shows around 79,000 clones, about 92% of them seen only once. Specimen: CD4+ or CD8+ T cells sorted from blood, collected in a trial of the OX40 agonist ivuxolimab. These receptors all come from an adult with an advanced solid tumor such as melanoma, head and neck, liver or kidney cancer. CDR3s include the opening cysteine and the closing phenylalanine or tryptophan. The size field is filled for only some rows; it gives once, few, many or a size class.

j_call clone_size v_call cdr3_aa
TRBJ2-7 . TRBV7-2 CASSPTSGGAHEQYF
TRBJ2-1 . TRBV6-6 CASSYGGALNEQFF
TRBJ1-3 . TRBV27 CASSNRGSGNTIYF
TRBJ1-2 . TRBV4-3 CASSQDQSNDYGYTF
TRBJ2-7 . TRBV29-1 CSVGGATYEQYF
TRBJ2-1 . TRBV5-1 CASRASGGNEQFF
TRBJ2-1 . TRBV6-5 CASSLAGGRNEQFF
TRBJ1-3 few TRBV13 CASSLAAVGYTIYF
TRBJ2-1 . TRBV11-2 CASSSLLQAQFF
TRBJ1-4 . TRBV29-1 CSVVPYTATNEKLFF
TRBJ2-7 . TRBV4-1 CASSQGTVSYEQYF
TRBJ2-7 . TRBV19 CASSFGGTYEQYF
TRBJ2-1 . TRBV4-2 CASGFLAGGRDEQFF
TRBJ1-1 . TRBV30 CYLVGGTEAFF
TRBJ1-3 medium-sized TRBV7-2 CATTGTSGNTIYF
TRBJ1-2 . TRBV9 CASREENPKGQGFGYTF
TRBJ2-7 . TRBV15 CATSREVTSGGNQRSYEQYF
TRBJ2-7 few TRBV7-6 CASSPTGFEQYF
TRBJ1-1 . TRBV11-2 CASRRGGEETEAFF
TRBJ2-7 . TRBV10-2 CASNRFPSGGASGGEQYF
TRBJ1-5 . TRBV19 CASSITGQGASGQPQHF
TRBJ2-1 . TRBV6-4 CASSDSAGAGYNEQFF
TRBJ1-2 . TRBV4-1 CASSHPRAGYGYTF
TRBJ1-1 . TRBV6-5 CASSYTGAGTEAFF
TRBJ1-2 once TRBV9 CASSVGGQWNYGYTF
TRBJ1-1 . TRBV28 CASTGLNTEAFF
TRBJ2-3 . TRBV11-2 CASSLDLRLAEFTDTQYF
TRBJ2-7 few TRBV7-6 CASSPDPAGYEQYF
TRBJ2-1 . TRBV7-9 CASSSGTDDLYNEQFF
TRBJ2-7 once TRBV5-5 CASSVWTAQTYEQYF
TRBJ2-1 . TRBV10-3 CAIKAANEQFF
TRBJ2-7 . TRBV15 CATSGERGSSYEQYF
TRBJ1-4 once TRBV29-1 CSVLQGGEKLFF
TRBJ2-2 . TRBV6-6 CASKGTGGTGELFF
TRBJ1-5 . TRBV5-1 CASSFTGSGPQHF
TRBJ2-5 once TRBV11-1 CASRTLPGQGLEETQYF
TRBJ1-1 . TRBV5-1 CASSLGLPGWTEAFF
TRBJ1-4 . TRBV19 CASTDRGRATNEKLFF
TRBJ2-5 . TRBV11-2 CASSLVPGWEGETQYF
TRBJ2-2 . TRBV21-1 CASSAGTASNTGELFF
TRBJ1-3 . TRBV19 CASSIQITGGVYVGNTIYF
TRBJ1-1 . TRBV27 CASTRQGELTEAFF
TRBJ1-1 . TRBV9 CASSAGGLSLMNTEAFF
TRBJ2-7 . TRBV10-2 CASRGDSPYEQYF
TRBJ2-7 . TRBV5-1 CASSRGYEQYF
TRBJ2-5 . TRBV5-4 CASKGQGRPQETQYF
TRBJ1-5 . TRBV9 CASSGVSAGDRGHKSNQPQHF
TRBJ2-5 . TRBV6-5 CASSWGAMRETQYF
TRBJ2-2 . TRBV9 CASSGTGQGIGGELFF
TRBJ2-7 . TRBV5-6 CASSLPRTSVIEQYF
TRBJ1-2 . TRBV27 CASSPTRGEDYGYTF
TRBJ1-5 . TRBV9 CASSVGGLEQPQHF
TRBJ2-1 . TRBV7-3 CASSPLGGGPDEQFF
TRBJ2-7 . TRBV7-8 CASSYGQGPEQYF
TRBJ2-5 . TRBV5-6 CASSFGSGGFGQETQYF
TRBJ2-1 . TRBV9 CASTLGGLYNEQFF
TRBJ1-2 . TRBV29-1 CSVETPGTVFYTF